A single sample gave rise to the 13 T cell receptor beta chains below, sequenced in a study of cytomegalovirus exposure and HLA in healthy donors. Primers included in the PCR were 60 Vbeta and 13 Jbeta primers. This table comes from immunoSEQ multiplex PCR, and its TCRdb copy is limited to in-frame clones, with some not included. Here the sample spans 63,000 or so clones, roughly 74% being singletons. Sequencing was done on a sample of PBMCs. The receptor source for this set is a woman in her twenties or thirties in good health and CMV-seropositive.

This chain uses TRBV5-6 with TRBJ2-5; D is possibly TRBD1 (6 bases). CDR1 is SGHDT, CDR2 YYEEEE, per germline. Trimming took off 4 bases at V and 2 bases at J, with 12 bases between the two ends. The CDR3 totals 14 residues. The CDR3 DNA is TGTGCCAGCAGCCTATGGACAGTACAAGAGACCCAGTACTTC. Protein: CASSLWTVQETQYF.

The CDR3 DNA reads as TGTGCCACCAGCAGAGTGGACAGGGGGCCTGAAGCTTTCTTT. This encodes CATSRVDRGPEAFF. The chain couples TRBV15 to TRBJ1-1; 11 nucleotides agree with TRBD1. The CDR3 is 14 residues long. Germline CDR1 LNHNV, CDR2 YYDKDF (reference sequence). V shed 1 base and J 6 bases; nucleotides not matched to a gene: 1. The variable domain in full, with the rest retrieved from reference TRBV15 and TRBJ1-1, is DAMVIQNPRYQVTQFGKPVTLSCSQTLNHNVMYWYQQKSSQAPKLLFHYYDKDFNNEADTPDNFQSRRPNTSFCFLDIRSPGLGDTAMYLCATSRVDRGPEAFFGQGTRLTVV.

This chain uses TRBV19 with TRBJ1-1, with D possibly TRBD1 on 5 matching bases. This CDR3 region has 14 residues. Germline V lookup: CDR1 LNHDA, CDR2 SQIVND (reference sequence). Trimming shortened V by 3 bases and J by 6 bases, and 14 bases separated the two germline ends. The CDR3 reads CASSIRGVPPEAFF. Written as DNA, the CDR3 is TGTGCCAGTAGTATCCGGGGGGTTCCTCCTGAAGCTTTCTTT.

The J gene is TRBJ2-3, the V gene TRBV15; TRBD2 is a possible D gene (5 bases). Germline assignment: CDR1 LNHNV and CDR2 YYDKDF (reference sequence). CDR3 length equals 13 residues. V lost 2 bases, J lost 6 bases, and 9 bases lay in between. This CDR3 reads CATSRLAGDTQYF. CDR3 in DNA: TGTGCCACCAGCAGACTAGCCGGCGATACGCAGTATTTT.

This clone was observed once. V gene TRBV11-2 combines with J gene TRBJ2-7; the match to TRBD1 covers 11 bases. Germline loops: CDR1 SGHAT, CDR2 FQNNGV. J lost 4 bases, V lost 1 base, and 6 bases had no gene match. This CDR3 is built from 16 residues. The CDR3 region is CASSLAGTGGSYEQYF. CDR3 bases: TGTGCCAGCAGCTTAGCAGGGACAGGGGGTAGTTACGAGCAGTACTTC.

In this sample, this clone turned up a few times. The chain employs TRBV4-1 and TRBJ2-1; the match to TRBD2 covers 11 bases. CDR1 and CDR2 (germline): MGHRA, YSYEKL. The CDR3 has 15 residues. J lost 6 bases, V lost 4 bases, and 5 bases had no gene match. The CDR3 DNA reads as TGCGCCAGCAGCCTCTTTAGCGGGAGGGCCAATGAGCAGTTCTTC. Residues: CASSLFSGRANEQFF.

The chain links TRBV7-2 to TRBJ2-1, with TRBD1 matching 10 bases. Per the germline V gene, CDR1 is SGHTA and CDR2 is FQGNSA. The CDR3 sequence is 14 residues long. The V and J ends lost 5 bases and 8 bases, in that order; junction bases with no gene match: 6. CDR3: CASSRTGGIDEQFF. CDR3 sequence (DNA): TGTGCCAGCAGCAGGACAGGGGGGATCGATGAGCAGTTCTTC.

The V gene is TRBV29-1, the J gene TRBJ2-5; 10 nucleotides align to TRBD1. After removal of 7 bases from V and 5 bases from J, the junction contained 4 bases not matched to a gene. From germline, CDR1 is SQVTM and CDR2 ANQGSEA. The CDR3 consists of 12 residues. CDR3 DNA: TGCAGCGAGAGGACAGGGGGGGAGACCCAGTACTTC. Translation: CSERTGGETQYF. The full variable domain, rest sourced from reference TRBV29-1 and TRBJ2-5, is SAVISQKPSRDICQRGTSLTIQCQVDSQVTMMFWYRQQPGQSLTLIATANQGSEATYESGFVIDKFPISRPNLTFSTLTVSNMSPEDSSIYLCSERTGGETQYFGPGTRLLVL.

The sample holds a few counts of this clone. As DNA, the CDR3 is TGTGCCAGCAGCTTAGGCCAGAACACTGAAGCTTTCTTT. Translating it yields CASSLGQNTEAFF. V gene TRBV7-3 combines with J gene TRBJ1-1, with D unclear. Deletions cut 2 bases from V and 1 base from J, with 5 bases between. Germline V gives CDR1 SGHTA, CDR2 FQGTGA. This CDR3 comprises 13 residues.

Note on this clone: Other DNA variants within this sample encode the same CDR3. CDR3 DNA: TGTGCCAGCAGTCCCAGGACGGGACAAGAGACCCAGTACTTC. Amino acid sequence: CASSPRTGQETQYF. J is TRBJ2-5 and V is TRBV27, with D maybe TRBD2 (5 bases). CDR1 and CDR2 (germline): MNHEY, SMNVEV (reference sequence). V was pared by 5 bases and J by 2 bases, with 12 bases between. CDR3 length: 14 residues.

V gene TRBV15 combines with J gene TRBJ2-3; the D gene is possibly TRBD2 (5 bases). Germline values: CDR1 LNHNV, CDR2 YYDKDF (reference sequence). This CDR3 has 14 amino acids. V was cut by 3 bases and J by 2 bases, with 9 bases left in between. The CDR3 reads CATSRRADTDTQYF. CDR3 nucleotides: TGTGCCACCAGCAGGCGGGCCGACACAGATACGCAGTATTTT.

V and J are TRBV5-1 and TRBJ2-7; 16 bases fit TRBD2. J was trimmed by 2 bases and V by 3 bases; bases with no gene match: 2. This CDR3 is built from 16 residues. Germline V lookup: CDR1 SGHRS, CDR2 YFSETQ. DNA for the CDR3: TGCGCCAGCAGCTCGGGACTAGCGGGAGGGGCCTACGAGCAGTACTTC. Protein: CASSSGLAGGAYEQYF.

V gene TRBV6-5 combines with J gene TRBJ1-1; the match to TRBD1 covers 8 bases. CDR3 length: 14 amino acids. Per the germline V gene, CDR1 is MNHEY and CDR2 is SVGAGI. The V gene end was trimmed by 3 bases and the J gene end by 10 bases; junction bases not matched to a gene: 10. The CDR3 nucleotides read TGTGCCAGCAGTTATACAGGGGGGGGCCTAGGAGCTTTCTTT. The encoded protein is CASSYTGGGLGAFF.